This T cell receptor beta chain comes out of a study of technical replicates of blood from a few donors. Profiling relied on immunoSEQ multiplex PCR, and the TCRdb table lists in-frame clones only, not all of them. The data hold 80,000 to 100,000 clones, with 92% observed a single time. The CDR3 totals 14 residues. The germline CDR1 and CDR2 sequences are SGHRS and YFSETQ. Trimming removed 1 base at V and 10 bases at J, with 17 bases between. V usage is TRBV5-1 and J usage is TRBJ1-1, with D tentatively TRBD1 (5 bases). Material for sequencing was T cells isolated from PBMCs. This TCR was recovered from a human donor in good health. Written as DNA, the CDR3 is TGCGCCAGCAGCTTGTCAGGGAGGGTCAGTTCAGCTTTCTTT. Protein sequence: CASSLSGRVSSAFF.